This TCR beta chain comes out of a study of T cell changes during pregnancy in multiple sclerosis. The V gene lost 2 bases and the J gene lost 0 bases, with 19 bases spanning the gap. The CDR3 is 19 amino acids. Germline CDR1 and CDR2: MNHEY and SMNVEV (reference sequence). Method: immunoSEQ multiplex PCR; TCRdb's copy keeps in-frame clones and lacks some. The sample lists about 22,000 clones, roughly 90% occurring once. The TCR originated in a female donor in good health, enrolled as a control in a pregnancy study. V usage is TRBV27 and J usage is TRBJ1-4; possibly TRBD1 for D (6 bases). The source was CD4+ T cells from peripheral blood mononuclear cells, collected after pregnancy. In DNA form, the CDR3 reads TGTGCCAGCAGTTTACGACCGCCCGGGACACTTGCAACTAATGAAAAACTGTTTTTT. It codes for CASSLRPPGTLATNEKLFF.